One sample yielded the 7 T cell receptor beta chains listed below, sequenced in a study of T cells in tuberculosis. The protocol was immunoSEQ multiplex PCR, while the TCRdb copy is restricted to in-frame clones and leaves out a portion. This sample has 45,000 or so clones, with about 96% found just once. Sample: PBMCs. All receptors come from a donor aged 10-29 years with latent tuberculosis or without tuberculosis infection.

The chain employs TRBV19 and TRBJ2-1; 8 nucleotides align to TRBD2. This CDR3 has 15 residues. Germline values: CDR1 LNHDA, CDR2 SQIVND (reference sequence). The J segment lost 6 bases and the V segment lost 1 base, leaving 5 bases of the junction unmatched. The CDR3 spells CASSIGRLAPNEQFF. The CDR3 nucleotides are TGTGCCAGTAGTATAGGTCGACTAGCGCCCAATGAGCAGTTCTTC.

The chain uses TRBV4-2 and TRBJ1-2; D is ambiguous. This CDR3 contains 16 residues. Germline-derived CDR1 and CDR2 are LGHNA and YNFKEQ. V lost 4 bases and J lost 2, with 17 bases in between. In DNA form, the CDR3 reads TGTGCCAGCAGCCCCCACACCCTGATCGCAAACTATGGCTACACCTTC. Translation: CASSPHTLIANYGYTF.

The genes are TRBV5-1 and TRBJ2-1; 9 bases align to TRBD2. The CDR3 runs to 17 residues. With V trimmed by 1 base and J by 5 bases, 10 bases remained unmatched. Per germline, CDR1 SGHRS and CDR2 YFSETQ. CDR3 DNA sequence: TGCGCCAGCAGCTTGAATCCTGCGGGAGGGCCAGACAATGAGCAGTTCTTC. This translates into CASSLNPAGGPDNEQFF.

This rearrangement joins TRBV4-1 to TRBJ2-1, with 10 positions matching TRBD2. With 1 base clipped from V and 7 bases from J, the junction kept 10 bases outside the gene matches. The CDR3 runs to 17 residues. Germline CDR1 is MGHRA and CDR2 is YSYEKL. The DNA of the CDR3 is TGCGCCAGCAGCCAAGGGAGGGGGACTAGCGTCGGAAATGAGCAGTTCTTC. This sequence encodes CASSQGRGTSVGNEQFF.

The chain employs TRBV9 and TRBJ2-7; no clear D gene. Germline lookup yields CDR1 SGDLS and CDR2 YYNGEE. CDR3 length equals 15 residues. V lost 4 bases to trimming and J lost 0 bases, with 14 bases between them. CDR3 region: CASSPQRGLSYEQYF. The CDR3 nucleotides read TGTGCCAGCAGCCCCCAAAGAGGCCTCTCCTACGAGCAGTACTTC.

The rearrangement links TRBV5-6 to TRBJ2-3; 7 bases fit TRBD1. This CDR3 has 16 amino acids. V lost 4 bases, J lost 0 bases, and 8 bases stayed unmatched. Germline-derived CDR1 and CDR2 are SGHDT and YYEEEE. The CDR3 region has the DNA TGTGCCAGCAGCCCTCGACAGGGCTGGAGCACAGATACGCAGTATTTT. Translation gives CASSPRQGWSTDTQYF.

V usage is TRBV4-1 and J usage is TRBJ1-5; TRBD1 aligns across 8 bases. The junction had 11 bases not matched to a gene; V was cut back by 1 base and J by 9 bases. Germline V gene lookup returns CDR1 MGHRA and CDR2 YSYEKL. CDR3 length equals 16 residues. CDR3 protein: CASSQVGQVLGRPQHF. The CDR3 coding sequence is TGCGCCAGCAGCCAAGTGGGACAGGTCCTTGGCCGGCCCCAGCATTTT.